This T cell receptor (beta chain) is from a study of T cells after yellow fever vaccination. The sample holds many counts of this clonotype. Its antigen is unidentified. MiXCR, run by TCRdb on the 5' RACE reads, gives a single entry per CDR3 protein. The sample lists under 150,000 distinct CDR3 sequences; roughly 8% were seen once. Findings and caveats of the study: Abundant bulk-population clonotypes could contaminate the FACS-sorted repertoires. Boosting was followed by the reappearance of most primary-vaccination clones (approximately 95% CD4, about 90% CD8).

Trimming took 1 base from V and 1 from J; bases not matched to a gene: 6. The germline V gene encodes CDR1 SGHRS and CDR2 YFSETQ. The CDR3 consists of 19 residues. The sequencing here drew on CD4+ T cells sorted from PBMCs, taken 5 days after the yellow fever booster vaccination. The J gene is TRBJ2-2, the V gene TRBV5-1; 14 positions agree with TRBD2. The receptor was derived from a man in his thirties or forties who received the YFV17D yellow fever vaccine. The CDR3 nucleotides are TGCGCCAGCAGCTTGTTCGGGACTAGCGGGAGCAAGAACACCGGGGAGCTGTTTTTT. Translated: CASSLFGTSGSKNTGELFF. Together with reference TRBV5-1 and TRBJ2-2, the CDR3 gives the full variable domain: KAGVTQTPRYLIKTRGQQVTLSCSPISGHRSVSWYQQTPGQGLQFLFEYFSETQRNKGNFPGRFSGRQFSNSRSEMNVSTLELGDSALYLCASSLFGTSGSKNTGELFFGEGSRLTVL.